Listed here are 18 T cell receptor beta chains from one sample, sequenced in a study of T cell repertoires in cytomegalovirus infection. Each CDR3 protein gets one entry after TCRdb re-called the reads with MiXCR. The table includes about 300,000 distinct CDR3 sequences, about 8.8% detected once. The specimen was PBMCs. These receptors were obtained from a human donor in good health (CMV status not recorded). Some clones in this sample may be carry-over from other donors' samples.

This clonotype was found many times. This sequence joins TRBV12-3 or TRBV12-4 and TRBJ2-5; D is possibly TRBD1 or TRBD2 (5 bases each). Deletions cut 6 bases from V and 5 bases from J, with 31 bases between. CDR3 size: 19 residues. As DNA, the CDR3 is TGTGCCAGCAGCCTCGATTGGGGCAGTGGAGGAGACCACGGGGAGACCCAGTACTTC. The encoded protein is CASSLDWGSGGDHGETQYF.

V usage is TRBV6-2 or TRBV6-3 and J usage is TRBJ2-1, with D perhaps TRBD1 (5 bases). The CDR3 contains 12 residues. The V gene lost 1 base and the J gene lost 10 bases, with 8 bases spanning the gap. Looked up from germline, CDR1 is MNHEY and CDR2 is SVGEGT. The CDR3 DNA follows: TGTGCCAGCAGTTACTGGCAGGGCGAGCAGTTCTTC. This codes for CASSYWQGEQFF.

This clonotype was observed many times. The chain carries TRBV2 and TRBJ1-6; 9 bases are shared with TRBD1. The junction had 7 bases not matched to a gene; V was cut back by 6 bases and J by 10 bases. The CDR3 length is 14 residues. CDR1 is SNHLY and CDR2 is FYNNEI in the germline V gene. The CDR3 DNA reads as TGTGCCAGCAGACCTACAGGGGGCAACTCACCCCTCCACTTT. It encodes CASRPTGGNSPLHF.

This clonotype showed up just a few times. This chain uses TRBV6-2 or TRBV6-3 with TRBJ2-3; 7 bases fit TRBD2. CDR3 length: 17 amino acids. The V gene end was trimmed by 5 bases and the J gene end by 2 bases; junction bases not matched to a gene: 13. Germline-derived CDR1 and CDR2 are MNHEY and SVGEGT. The CDR3 DNA is TGTGCCAGCAGTAGATTACTAAGCGGGGAGAACACAGATACGCAGTATTTT. This gives the protein CASSRLLSGENTDTQYF.

This clonotype was seen only a few times. As DNA, the CDR3 is TGCAGCGTTGATAAGAGCGGGCAAAGGGATACGCAGTATTTT. Residues: CSVDKSGQRDTQYF. V gene TRBV29-1 combines with J gene TRBJ2-3; weak D call: TRBD2 (6 bases). Germline V lookup: CDR1 SQVTM, CDR2 ANQGSEA. V lost 3 bases and J lost 6, with 16 bases in between. The CDR3 contains 14 residues.

This clonotype was detected many times. This sequence joins TRBV7-8 and TRBJ2-3, with D hard to call. Trimming removed 2 bases from V and 5 bases from J, with 11 bases in between. The length of the CDR3 is 14 residues. CDR1 is SGHVS and CDR2 is FQNEAQ in the germline V gene. The CDR3 loop reads CASSLFQARDTQYF. DNA for the CDR3: TGTGCCAGCAGCTTATTCCAGGCAAGAGATACGCAGTATTTT. The whole variable domain, remainder taken from reference TRBV7-8 and TRBJ2-3, is GAGVSQSPRYKVAKRGQDVALRCDPISGHVSLFWYQQALGQGPEFLTYFQNEAQLDKSGLPSDRFFAERPEGSVSTLKIQRTQQEDSAVYLCASSLFQARDTQYFGPGTRLTVL.

This clonotype has at least ten counts. The V call is TRBV20-1, the J call TRBJ1-1; 7 nucleotides line up with TRBD1. The CDR3 covers 13 residues. The trim removed 6 bases at V and 0 bases at J, leaving 4 bases unmatched. The germline CDR1 and CDR2 sequences are DFQATT and SNEGSKA (reference sequence). In DNA form, the CDR3 reads TGCAGTGCCACGGGACAGATGAACACTGAAGCTTTCTTT. It yields the protein CSATGQMNTEAFF.

This clonotype occurred many times. The rearrangement uses TRBV10-3 and TRBJ2-7; D not resolved. V was clipped by 3 bases and J by 7 bases, with 10 bases between them. CDR1 and CDR2 (germline): ENHRY, SYGVKD. The CDR3 is 12 residues long. The CDR3 coding sequence is TGTGCCATCAGTGAAAGGGCTTTGGAGCAGTACGTC. The encoded protein is CAISERALEQYV.

This clonotype was seen ten or more times. This sequence joins TRBV7-2 and TRBJ2-6; D unresolved. The germline V gene encodes CDR1 SGHTA and CDR2 FQGNSA. This CDR3 comprises 15 residues. With 5 bases removed from V and 0 bases from J, the gap between germline ends came to 8 bases. DNA for the CDR3: TGTGCCAGCAGCCAGACGGGCTCTGGGGCCAACGTCCTGACTTTC. This encodes CASSQTGSGANVLTF.

About this clonotype itself: A much larger clonotype is one base distant, so this may be a read error. This chain joins TRBV5-1 and TRBJ1-1; tentatively, D is TRBD1 (6 bases). Trimming pared 7 bases from V and 1 base from J, leaving 17 bases between. Per the germline V gene, CDR1 is SGHRS and CDR2 is YFSETQ. This CDR3 comprises 15 residues. The DNA of the CDR3 is TGCGCCAGCGAGCTTGGTGGGACAACGAACACTGAAGCTTTCTTT. Its protein product is CASELGGTTNTEAFF.

This clonotype was observed many times. The rearrangement uses TRBV5-1 and TRBJ2-7; D possibly corresponds to TRBD2 (6 bases). The germline V and J ends were trimmed by 0 bases and 4 bases, with 14 bases remaining between them. Germline V gives CDR1 SGHRS, CDR2 YFSETQ. CDR3 length equals 15 residues. The CDR3 is CASSLVGGTGYEQYF. As DNA, the CDR3 is TGCGCCAGCAGCTTGGTCGGGGGAACGGGGTACGAGCAGTACTTC.

This clonotype has at least ten counts. The genes are TRBV4-2 and TRBJ1-1; the D is unclear. Germline CDR1 and CDR2: LGHNA and YNFKEQ. This CDR3 has 14 residues. V lost 2 bases, J lost 0 bases, and 7 bases lay in between. The CDR3 loop reads CASSQRVMNTEAFF. Here the CDR3 DNA reads TGTGCCAGCAGCCAACGGGTGATGAACACTGAAGCTTTCTTT.

This clonotype came up a few times. The V and J genes are TRBV28 and TRBJ2-5; the D gene is possibly TRBD2 (6 bases). V lost 1 base and J lost 2, with 11 bases in between. The germline V gene has CDR1 MDHEN and CDR2 SYDVKM. The CDR3 consists of 15 residues. CDR3 nucleotide sequence: TGTGCCAGCAGTTTATTCTCAGGGAGGCAAGAGACCCAGTACTTC. This translates into CASSLFSGRQETQYF.

This clonotype was found a few times. This chain joins TRBV28 and TRBJ2-7; 7 bases fit TRBD2. Trimming cost V 8 bases and J 0 bases; bases outside gene matches: 4. This CDR3 region has 13 residues. Germline V gene lookup returns CDR1 MDHEN and CDR2 SYDVKM. CDR3 in amino acids: CASWGGSSYEQYV. In nucleotides, the CDR3 is TGTGCCAGCTGGGGGGGGAGCTCCTACGAGCAGTACGTC.

This clonotype was counted only a few times. The chain uses TRBV10-3 and TRBJ1-5, with D unresolved. V was cut by 3 bases and J by 7 bases, with 10 bases left in between. Per germline, CDR1 ENHRY and CDR2 SYGVKD. The CDR3 is 13 residues long. CDR3 sequence reads: CAISDTAPQPQHF. The DNA for the CDR3 is TGTGCCATCAGTGATACGGCCCCCCAGCCCCAGCATTTT.

This clonotype showed up many times. The chain couples TRBV6-1 to TRBJ2-2; 9 bases match TRBD2. The trim removed 4 bases at V and 0 bases at J, leaving 3 bases unmatched. This CDR3 region has 16 residues. Germline V gene data show CDR1 as MNHNS and CDR2 as SASEGT. The CDR3: CASSASSGANTGELFF. The CDR3 nucleotides read TGTGCCAGCAGTGCTTCTAGCGGGGCGAACACCGGGGAGCTGTTTTTT.

The sample holds a few counts of this clonotype. The chain couples TRBV29-1 to TRBJ1-1, with D unclear. The V and J ends lost 4 bases and 6 bases respectively, with 6 bases between them. Germline V lookup: CDR1 SQVTM, CDR2 ANQGSEA. CDR3 length: 10 residues. The CDR3 here is CSVGSSEAFF. In DNA form, the CDR3 reads TGCAGCGTTGGAAGCTCTGAAGCTTTCTTT.

This clonotype was detected ten times or more. The rearrangement joins TRBV19 to TRBJ1-5, with TRBD1 as a possible D gene (6 bases). The CDR3 runs 15 residues. Germline V gene sequence: CDR1 LNHDA, CDR2 SQIVND (reference sequence). Trimming left V 10 bases short and J 2 bases short, with 18 bases between. Here the CDR3 DNA reads TGTGCCACAAGACCAGGGGTAAGAGGCAATCAGCCCCAGCATTTT. It specifies CATRPGVRGNQPQHF.